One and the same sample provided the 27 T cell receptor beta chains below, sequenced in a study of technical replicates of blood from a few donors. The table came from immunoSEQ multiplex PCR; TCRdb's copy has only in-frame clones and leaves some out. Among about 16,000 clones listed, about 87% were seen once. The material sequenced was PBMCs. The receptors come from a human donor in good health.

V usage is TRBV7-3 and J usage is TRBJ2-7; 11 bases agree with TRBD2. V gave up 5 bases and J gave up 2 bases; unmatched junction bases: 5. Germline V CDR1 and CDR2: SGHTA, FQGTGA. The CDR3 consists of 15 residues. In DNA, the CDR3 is TGTGCCAGCAGCCAAGGACTAGCGGGCCCCTACGAGCAGTACTTC. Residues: CASSQGLAGPYEQYF. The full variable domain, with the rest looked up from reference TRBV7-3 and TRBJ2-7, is GAGVSQTPSNKVTEKGKYVELRCDPISGHTALYWYRQSLGQGPEFLIYFQGTGAADDSGLPNDRFFAVRPEGSVSTLKIQRTERGDSAVYLCASSQGLAGPYEQYFGPGTRLTVT.

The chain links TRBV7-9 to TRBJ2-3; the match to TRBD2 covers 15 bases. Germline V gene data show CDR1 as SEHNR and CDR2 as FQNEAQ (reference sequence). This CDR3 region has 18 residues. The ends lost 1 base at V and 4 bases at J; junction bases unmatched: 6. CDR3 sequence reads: CASSLGTSGRATADTQYF. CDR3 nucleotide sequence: TGTGCCAGCAGCTTAGGGACTAGCGGGAGGGCCACGGCAGATACGCAGTATTTT.

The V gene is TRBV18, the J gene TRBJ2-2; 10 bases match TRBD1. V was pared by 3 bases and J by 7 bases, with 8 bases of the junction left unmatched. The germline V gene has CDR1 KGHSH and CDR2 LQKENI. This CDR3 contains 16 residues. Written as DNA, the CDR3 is TGTGCCAGCTCACCTCCGACAGGGGGCAATAGCGGGGAGCTGTTTTTT. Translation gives CASSPPTGGNSGELFF.

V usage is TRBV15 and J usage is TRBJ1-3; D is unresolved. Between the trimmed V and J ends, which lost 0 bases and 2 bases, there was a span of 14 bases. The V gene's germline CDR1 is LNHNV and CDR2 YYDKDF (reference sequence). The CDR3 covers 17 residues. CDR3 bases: TGTGCCACCAGCAGAGATCGGAGGGATTGGACTGGAAACACCATATATTTT. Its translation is CATSRDRRDWTGNTIYF.

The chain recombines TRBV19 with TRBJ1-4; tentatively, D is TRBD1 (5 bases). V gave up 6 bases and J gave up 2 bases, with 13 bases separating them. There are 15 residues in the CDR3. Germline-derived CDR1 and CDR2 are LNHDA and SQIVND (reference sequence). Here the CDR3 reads CASSGGSGTNEKLFF. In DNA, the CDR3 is TGTGCCAGTAGCGGGGGGTCTGGGACTAATGAAAAACTGTTTTTT.

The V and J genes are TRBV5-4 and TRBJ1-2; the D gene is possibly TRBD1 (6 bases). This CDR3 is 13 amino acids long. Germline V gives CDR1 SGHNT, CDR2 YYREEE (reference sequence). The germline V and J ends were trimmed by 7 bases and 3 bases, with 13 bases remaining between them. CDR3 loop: CASRRDIDYGYTF. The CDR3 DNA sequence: TGTGCCAGCCGCCGGGACATCGACTATGGCTACACCTTC.

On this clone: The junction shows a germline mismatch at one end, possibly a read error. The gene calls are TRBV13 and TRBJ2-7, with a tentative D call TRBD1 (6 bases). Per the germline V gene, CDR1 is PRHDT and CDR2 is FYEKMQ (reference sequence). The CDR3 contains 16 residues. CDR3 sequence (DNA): TGCGCCAGCAGCCAAGATGAGGGGGTTGGATCCTACGAGCAGTACTTC. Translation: CASSQDEGVGSYEQYF.

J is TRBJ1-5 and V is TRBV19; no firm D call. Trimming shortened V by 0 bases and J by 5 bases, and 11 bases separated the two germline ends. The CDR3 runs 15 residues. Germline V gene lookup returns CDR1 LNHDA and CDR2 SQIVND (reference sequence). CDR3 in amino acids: CASSIDLRHHQPQHF. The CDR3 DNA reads TGTGCCAGTAGTATAGATCTCAGACACCATCAGCCCCAGCATTTT.

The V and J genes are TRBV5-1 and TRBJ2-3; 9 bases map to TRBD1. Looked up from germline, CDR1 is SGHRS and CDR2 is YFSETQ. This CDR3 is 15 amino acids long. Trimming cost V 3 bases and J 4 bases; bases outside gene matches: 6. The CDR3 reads CASSSGQGNADTQYF. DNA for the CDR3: TGCGCCAGCAGCTCGGGACAGGGAAACGCAGATACGCAGTATTTT.

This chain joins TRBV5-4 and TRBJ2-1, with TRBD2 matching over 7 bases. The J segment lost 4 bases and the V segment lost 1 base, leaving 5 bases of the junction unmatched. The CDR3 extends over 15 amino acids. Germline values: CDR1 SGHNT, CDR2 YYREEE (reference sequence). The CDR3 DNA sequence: TGTGCCAGCAGCTTGTCTAGCGGAGATTACAATGAGCAGTTCTTC. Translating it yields CASSLSSGDYNEQFF.

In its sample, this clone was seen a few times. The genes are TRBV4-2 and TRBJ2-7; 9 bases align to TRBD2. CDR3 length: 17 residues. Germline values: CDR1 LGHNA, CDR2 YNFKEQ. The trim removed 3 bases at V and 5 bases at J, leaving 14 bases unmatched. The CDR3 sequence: CASSQGTSNPAADEQYF. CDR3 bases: TGTGCCAGCAGCCAGGGGACTAGCAACCCGGCTGCCGACGAGCAGTACTTC.

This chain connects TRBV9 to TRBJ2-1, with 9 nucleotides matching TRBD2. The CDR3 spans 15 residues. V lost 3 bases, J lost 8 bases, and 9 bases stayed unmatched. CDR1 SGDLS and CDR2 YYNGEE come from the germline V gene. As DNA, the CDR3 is TGTGCCAGCAGCGGCGCGGGAGGGCAGGGCGATGAGCAGTTCTTC. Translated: CASSGAGGQGDEQFF.

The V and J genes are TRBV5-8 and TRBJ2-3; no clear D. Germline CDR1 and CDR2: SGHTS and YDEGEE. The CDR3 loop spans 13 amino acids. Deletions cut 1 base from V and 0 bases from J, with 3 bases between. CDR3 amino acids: CASSLRSTDTQYF. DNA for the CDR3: TGTGCCAGCAGCTTGCGTAGCACAGATACGCAGTATTTT.

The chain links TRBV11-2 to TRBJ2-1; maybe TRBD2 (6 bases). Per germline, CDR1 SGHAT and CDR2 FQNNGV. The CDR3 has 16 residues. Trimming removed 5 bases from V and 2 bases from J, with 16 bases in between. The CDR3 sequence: CASSPAPGVTYNEQFF. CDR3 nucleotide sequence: TGTGCCAGCAGCCCGGCGCCGGGGGTGACCTACAATGAGCAGTTCTTC.

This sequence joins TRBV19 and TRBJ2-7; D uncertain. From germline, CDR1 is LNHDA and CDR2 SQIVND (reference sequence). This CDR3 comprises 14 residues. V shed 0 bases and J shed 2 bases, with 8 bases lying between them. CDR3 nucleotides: TGTGCCAGTAGTATAGACGGGTCGACCTACGAGCAGTACTTC. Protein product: CASSIDGSTYEQYF.

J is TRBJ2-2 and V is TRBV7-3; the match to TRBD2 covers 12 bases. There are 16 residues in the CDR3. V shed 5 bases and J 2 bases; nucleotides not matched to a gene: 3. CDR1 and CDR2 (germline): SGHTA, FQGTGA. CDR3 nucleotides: TGTGCCAGCAGCCCCGGACTAGCGGGAAACACCGGGGAGCTGTTTTTT. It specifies CASSPGLAGNTGELFF.

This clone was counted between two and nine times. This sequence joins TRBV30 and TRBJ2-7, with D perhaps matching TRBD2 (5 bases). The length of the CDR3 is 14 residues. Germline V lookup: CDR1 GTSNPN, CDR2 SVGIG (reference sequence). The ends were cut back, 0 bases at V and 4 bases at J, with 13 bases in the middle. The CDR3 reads CAWSVPGITYEQYF. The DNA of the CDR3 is TGTGCCTGGAGTGTACCGGGAATAACGTACGAGCAGTACTTC.

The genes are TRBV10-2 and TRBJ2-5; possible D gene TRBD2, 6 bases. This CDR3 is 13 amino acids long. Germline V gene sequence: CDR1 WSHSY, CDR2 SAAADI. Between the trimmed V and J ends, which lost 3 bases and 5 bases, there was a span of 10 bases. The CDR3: CASSDIAGETQYF. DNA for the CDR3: TGCGCCAGCAGTGATATCGCGGGGGAGACCCAGTACTTC.

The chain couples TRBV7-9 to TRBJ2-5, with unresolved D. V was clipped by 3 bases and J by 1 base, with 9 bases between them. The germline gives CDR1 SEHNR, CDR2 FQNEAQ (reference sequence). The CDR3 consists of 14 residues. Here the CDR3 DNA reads TGTGCCAGCAGCTTTTGGAGTATCCAAGAGACCCAGTACTTC. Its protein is CASSFWSIQETQYF.

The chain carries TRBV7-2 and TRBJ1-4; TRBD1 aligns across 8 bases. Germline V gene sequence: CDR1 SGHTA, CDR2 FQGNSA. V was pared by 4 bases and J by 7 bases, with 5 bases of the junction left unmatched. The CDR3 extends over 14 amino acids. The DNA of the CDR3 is TGTGCCAGCAGCTCACAGGGGGGTGCTGAAAAACTGTTTTTT. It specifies CASSSQGGAEKLFF.

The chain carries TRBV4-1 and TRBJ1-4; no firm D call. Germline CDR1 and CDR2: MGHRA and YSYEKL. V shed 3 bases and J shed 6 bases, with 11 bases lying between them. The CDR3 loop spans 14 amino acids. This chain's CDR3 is CASSQGGSDEKLFF. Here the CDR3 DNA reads TGCGCCAGCAGCCAGGGAGGGTCCGATGAAAAACTGTTTTTT.

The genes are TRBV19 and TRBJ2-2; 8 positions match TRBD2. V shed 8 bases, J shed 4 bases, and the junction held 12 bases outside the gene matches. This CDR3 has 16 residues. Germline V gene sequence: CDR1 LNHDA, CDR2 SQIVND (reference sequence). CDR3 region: CASGNLGLVLTGELFF. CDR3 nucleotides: TGTGCCAGTGGGAATCTGGGACTAGTCCTCACCGGGGAGCTGTTTTTT.

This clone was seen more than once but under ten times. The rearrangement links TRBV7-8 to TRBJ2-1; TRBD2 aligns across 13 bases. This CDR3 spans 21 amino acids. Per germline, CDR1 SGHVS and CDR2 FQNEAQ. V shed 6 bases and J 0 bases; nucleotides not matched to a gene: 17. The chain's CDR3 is CASSPKRVPGLAGSSYNEQFF. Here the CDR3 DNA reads TGTGCCAGCAGTCCCAAAAGGGTCCCGGGACTAGCGGGGAGCTCCTACAATGAGCAGTTCTTC. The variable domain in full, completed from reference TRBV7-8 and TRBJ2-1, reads GAGVSQSPRYKVAKRGQDVALRCDPISGHVSLFWYQQALGQGPEFLTYFQNEAQLDKSGLPSDRFFAERPEGSVSTLKIQRTQQEDSAVYLCASSPKRVPGLAGSSYNEQFFGPGTRLTVL.

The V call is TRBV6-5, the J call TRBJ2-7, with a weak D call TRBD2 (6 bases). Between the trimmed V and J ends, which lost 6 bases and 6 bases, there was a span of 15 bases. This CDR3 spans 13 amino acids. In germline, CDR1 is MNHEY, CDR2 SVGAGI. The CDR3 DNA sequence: TGTGCCAGCAGGCCGGGACTCGGAGGCGAGCAGTACTTC. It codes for CASRPGLGGEQYF.

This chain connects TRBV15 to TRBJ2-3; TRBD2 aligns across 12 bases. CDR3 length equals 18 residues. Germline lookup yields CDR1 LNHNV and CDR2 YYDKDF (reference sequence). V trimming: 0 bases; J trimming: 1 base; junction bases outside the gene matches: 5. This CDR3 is CATSRELAGGPGTDTQYF. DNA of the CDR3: TGTGCCACCAGCAGAGAGCTAGCGGGAGGGCCTGGCACAGATACGCAGTATTTT.

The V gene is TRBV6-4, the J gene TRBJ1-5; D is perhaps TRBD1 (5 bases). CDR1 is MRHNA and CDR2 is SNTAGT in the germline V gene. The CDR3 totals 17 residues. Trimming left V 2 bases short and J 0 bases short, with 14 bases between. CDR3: CASSDPGGLPSNQPQHF. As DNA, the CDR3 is TGTGCCAGCAGTGACCCGGGGGGTCTGCCTAGCAATCAGCCCCAGCATTTT.

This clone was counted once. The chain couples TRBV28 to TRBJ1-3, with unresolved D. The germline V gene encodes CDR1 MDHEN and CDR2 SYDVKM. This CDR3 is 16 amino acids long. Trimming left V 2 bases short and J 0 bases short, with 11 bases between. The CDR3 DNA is TGTGCCAGCAGTTTACACGTCGGGGACTCTGGAAACACCATATATTTT. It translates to CASSLHVGDSGNTIYF.